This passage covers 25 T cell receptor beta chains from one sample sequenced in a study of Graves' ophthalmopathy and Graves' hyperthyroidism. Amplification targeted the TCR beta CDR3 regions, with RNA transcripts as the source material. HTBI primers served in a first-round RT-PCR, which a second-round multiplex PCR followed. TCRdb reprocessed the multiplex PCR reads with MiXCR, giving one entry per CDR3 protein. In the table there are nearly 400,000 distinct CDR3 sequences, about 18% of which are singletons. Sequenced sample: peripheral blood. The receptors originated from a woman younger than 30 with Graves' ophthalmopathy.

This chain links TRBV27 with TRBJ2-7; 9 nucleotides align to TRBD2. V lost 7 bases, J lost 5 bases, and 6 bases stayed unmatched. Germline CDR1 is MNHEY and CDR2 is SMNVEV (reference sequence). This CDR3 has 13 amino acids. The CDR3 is CASTLLAGDEQYF. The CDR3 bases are TGTGCCAGCACGCTCTTAGCGGGAGACGAGCAGTACTTC.

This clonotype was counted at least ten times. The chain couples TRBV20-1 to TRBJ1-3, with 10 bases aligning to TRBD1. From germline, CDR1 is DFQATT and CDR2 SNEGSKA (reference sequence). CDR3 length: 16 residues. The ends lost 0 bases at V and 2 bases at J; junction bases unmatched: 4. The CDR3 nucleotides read TGCAGTGCTAGAGAATGGGGGACAGGGGCTGGAAACACCATATATTTT. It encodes CSAREWGTGAGNTIYF.

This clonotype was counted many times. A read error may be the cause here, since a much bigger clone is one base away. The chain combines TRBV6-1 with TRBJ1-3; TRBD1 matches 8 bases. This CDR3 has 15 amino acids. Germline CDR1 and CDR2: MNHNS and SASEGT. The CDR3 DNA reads TGTGCCAGCACCATAGACAGGGGCTCTGGAAACACCACATATTTT. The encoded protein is CASTIDRGSGNTTYF.

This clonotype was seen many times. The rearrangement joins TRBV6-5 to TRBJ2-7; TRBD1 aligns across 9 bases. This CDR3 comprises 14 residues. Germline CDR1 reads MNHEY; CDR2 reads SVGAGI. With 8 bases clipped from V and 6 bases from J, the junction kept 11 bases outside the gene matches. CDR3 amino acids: CASDTSGTGREQYF. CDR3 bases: TGTGCCAGCGATACTTCCGGGACAGGGCGCGAGCAGTACTTC.

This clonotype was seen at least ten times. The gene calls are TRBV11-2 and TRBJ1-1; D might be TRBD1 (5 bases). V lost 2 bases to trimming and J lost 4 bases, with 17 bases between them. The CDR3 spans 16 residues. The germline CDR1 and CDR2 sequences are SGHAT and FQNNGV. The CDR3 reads CASSLLMMRGVTEAFF. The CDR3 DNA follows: TGTGCCAGCAGCTTATTAATGATGAGGGGCGTCACTGAAGCTTTCTTT.

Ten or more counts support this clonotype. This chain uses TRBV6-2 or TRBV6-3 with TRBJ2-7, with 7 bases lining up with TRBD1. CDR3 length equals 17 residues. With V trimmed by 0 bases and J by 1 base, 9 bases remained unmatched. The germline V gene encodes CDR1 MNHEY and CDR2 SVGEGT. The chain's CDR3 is CASSYSGLMTGSYEQYF. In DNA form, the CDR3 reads TGTGCCAGCAGTTACTCGGGCTTAATGACAGGGTCCTACGAGCAGTACTTC.

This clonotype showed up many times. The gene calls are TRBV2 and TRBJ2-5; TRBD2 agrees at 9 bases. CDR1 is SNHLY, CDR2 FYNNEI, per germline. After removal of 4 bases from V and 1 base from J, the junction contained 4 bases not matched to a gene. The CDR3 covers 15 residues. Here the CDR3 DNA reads TGTGCCAGCAGTGGAGCTAGCGGGGCCCAAGAGACCCAGTACTTC. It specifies CASSGASGAQETQYF.

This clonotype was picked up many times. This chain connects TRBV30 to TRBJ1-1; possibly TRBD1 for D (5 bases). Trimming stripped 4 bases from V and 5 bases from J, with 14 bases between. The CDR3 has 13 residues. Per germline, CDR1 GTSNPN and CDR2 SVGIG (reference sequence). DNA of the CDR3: TGTGCCTGGATCGCTAAGGGGAGTACTGAAGCTTTCTTT. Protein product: CAWIAKGSTEAFF.

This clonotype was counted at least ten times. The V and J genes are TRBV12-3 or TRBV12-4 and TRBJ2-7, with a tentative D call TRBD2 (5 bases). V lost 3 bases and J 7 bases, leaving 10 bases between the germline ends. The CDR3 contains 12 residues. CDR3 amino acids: CASSLTGEEQYF. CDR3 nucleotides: TGTGCCAGCAGTTTGACCGGGGAGGAGCAGTACTTC.

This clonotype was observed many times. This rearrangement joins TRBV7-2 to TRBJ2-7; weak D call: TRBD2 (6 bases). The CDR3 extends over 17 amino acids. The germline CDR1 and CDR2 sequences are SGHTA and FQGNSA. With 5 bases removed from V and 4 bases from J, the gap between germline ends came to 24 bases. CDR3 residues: CASSPLPGARGQYEQYF. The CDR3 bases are TGTGCCAGCAGCCCACTTCCGGGAGCCCGAGGGCAGTACGAGCAGTACTTC.

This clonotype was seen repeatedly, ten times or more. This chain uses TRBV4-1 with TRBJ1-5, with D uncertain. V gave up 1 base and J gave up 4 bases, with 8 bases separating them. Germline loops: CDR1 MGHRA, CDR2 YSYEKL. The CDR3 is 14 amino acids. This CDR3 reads CASSQGFGNQPQHF. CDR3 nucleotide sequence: TGCGCCAGCAGCCAAGGTTTCGGAAATCAGCCCCAGCATTTT.

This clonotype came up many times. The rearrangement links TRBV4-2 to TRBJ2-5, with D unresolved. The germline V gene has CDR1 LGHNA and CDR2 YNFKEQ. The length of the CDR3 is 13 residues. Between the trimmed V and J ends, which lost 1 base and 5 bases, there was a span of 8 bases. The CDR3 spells CASSQGLRETQYF. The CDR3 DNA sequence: TGTGCCAGCAGCCAAGGTCTCCGGGAGACCCAGTACTTC.

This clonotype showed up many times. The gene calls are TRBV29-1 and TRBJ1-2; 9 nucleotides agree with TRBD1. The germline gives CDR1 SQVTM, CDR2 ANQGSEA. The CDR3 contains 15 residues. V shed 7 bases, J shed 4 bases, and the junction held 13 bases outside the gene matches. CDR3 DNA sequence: TGCAGCGCCCCCGAACAGGGGGCCCTTAGCTATGGCTACACCTTC. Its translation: CSAPEQGALSYGYTF.

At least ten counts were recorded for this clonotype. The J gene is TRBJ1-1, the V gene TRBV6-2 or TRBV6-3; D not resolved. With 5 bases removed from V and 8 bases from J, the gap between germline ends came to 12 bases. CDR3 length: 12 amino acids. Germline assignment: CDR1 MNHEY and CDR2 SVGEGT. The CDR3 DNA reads TGTGCCAGCAGTCTCGGACTCTCAGAAGCTTTCTTT. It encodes CASSLGLSEAFF.

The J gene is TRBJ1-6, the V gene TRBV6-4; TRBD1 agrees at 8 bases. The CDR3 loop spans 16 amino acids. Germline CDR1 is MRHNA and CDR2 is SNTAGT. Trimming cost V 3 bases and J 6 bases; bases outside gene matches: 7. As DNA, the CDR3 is TGTGCCAGCAGTGAGGGACCGACAGGGGCTAATTCACCCCTCCACTTT. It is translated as CASSEGPTGANSPLHF.

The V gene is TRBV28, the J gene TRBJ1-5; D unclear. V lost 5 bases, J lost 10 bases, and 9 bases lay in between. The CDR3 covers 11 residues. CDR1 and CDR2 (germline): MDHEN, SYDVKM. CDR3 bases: TGTGCCAGCAGTAGTCTGGATCCCCAGCATTTT. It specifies CASSSLDPQHF.

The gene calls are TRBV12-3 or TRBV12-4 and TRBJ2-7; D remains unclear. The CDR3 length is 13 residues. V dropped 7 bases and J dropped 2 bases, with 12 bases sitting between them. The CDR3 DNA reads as TGTGCCAGCACCCAGGCTGGGCCCTACGAGCAGTACTTC. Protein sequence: CASTQAGPYEQYF.

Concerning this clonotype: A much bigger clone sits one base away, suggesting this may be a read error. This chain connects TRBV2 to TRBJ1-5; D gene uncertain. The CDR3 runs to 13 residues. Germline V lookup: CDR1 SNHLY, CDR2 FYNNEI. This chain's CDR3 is CASSDRWNQPRHF. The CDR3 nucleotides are TGTGCCAGCAGTGACCGGTGGAATCAGCCCCGGCATTTT.

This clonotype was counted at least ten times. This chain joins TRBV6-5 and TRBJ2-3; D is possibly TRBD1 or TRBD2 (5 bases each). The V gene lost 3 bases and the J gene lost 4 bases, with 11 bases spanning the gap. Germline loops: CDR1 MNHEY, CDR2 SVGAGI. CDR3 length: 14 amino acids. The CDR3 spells CASSYFGAADTQYF. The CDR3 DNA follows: TGTGCCAGCAGTTATTTCGGGGCGGCAGATACGCAGTATTTT.

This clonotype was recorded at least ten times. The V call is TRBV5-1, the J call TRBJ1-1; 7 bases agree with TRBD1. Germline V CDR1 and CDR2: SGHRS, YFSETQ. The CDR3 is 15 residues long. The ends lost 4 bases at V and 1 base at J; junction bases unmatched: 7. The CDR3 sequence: CASSPWGDRNTEAFF. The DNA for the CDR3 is TGCGCCAGCAGCCCCTGGGGGGACAGGAACACTGAAGCTTTCTTT.

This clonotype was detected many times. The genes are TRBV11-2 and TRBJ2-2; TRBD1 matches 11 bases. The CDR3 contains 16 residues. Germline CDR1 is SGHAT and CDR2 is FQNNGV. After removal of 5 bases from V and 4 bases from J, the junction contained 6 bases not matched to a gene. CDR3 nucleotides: TGTGCCAGCAGCCAGAGGACAGGGGGCGGCACCGGGGAGCTGTTTTTT. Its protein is CASSQRTGGGTGELFF.

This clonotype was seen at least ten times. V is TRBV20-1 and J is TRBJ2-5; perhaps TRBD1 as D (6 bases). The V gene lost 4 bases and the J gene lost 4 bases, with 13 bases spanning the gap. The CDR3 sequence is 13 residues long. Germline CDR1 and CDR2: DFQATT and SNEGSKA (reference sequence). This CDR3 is CSATGTRGETQYF. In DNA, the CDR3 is TGCAGTGCTACAGGGACCAGGGGAGAGACCCAGTACTTC.

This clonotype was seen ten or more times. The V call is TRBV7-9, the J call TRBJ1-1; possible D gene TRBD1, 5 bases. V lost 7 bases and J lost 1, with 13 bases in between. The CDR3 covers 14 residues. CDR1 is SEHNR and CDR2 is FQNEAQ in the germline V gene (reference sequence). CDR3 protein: CASNRGVSNTEAFF. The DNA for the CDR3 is TGTGCCAGCAACAGAGGGGTGTCGAACACTGAAGCTTTCTTT.

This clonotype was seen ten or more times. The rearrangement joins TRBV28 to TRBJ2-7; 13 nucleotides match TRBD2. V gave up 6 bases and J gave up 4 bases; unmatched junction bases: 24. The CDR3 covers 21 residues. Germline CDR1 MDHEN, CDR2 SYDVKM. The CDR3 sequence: CASSPSPRTSGRPTRLYEQYF. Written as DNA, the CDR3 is TGTGCCAGCAGCCCTTCCCCAAGGACTAGCGGGAGACCAACCCGATTATACGAGCAGTACTTC.

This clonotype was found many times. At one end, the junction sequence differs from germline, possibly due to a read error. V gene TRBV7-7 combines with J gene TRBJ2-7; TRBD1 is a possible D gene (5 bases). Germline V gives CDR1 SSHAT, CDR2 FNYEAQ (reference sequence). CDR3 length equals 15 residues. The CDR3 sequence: CASSLDSKSSYEQYF. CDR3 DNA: TGTGCTAGCAGCCTTGACAGTAAGAGTTCCTACGAGCAGTACTTC.